This T cell receptor (beta chain) originates from a study of T cell repertoires in aging, cancer and after chemotherapy. Study-wide results and caveats: Across the chemotherapy interval, each cancer cohort showed higher median generation probability, suggesting thymic rebound.

A mixed TRB-A/B primer pool amplified rearranged TRB by multiplex touch-down PCR. Each CDR3 protein is one row after TCRdb ran MiXCR on the multiplex PCR reads. This repertoire shows approximately 2,700 distinct CDR3 sequences, about 43% found once; its top ten account for about 42%. With respect to this clonotype: No antigen is known for it.

TCR beta rearrangements were amplified from peripheral blood genomic DNA. V was trimmed by 6 bases and J by 1 base, leaving 12 bases between them. This CDR3 spans 14 amino acids. Looked up from germline, CDR1 is MNHEY and CDR2 is SVGEGT. The V call is TRBV6-2 or TRBV6-3, the J call TRBJ2-5; maybe TRBD1 (7 bases). The receptor was isolated from a human donor with a blood cancer. The sequenced material came from blood. DNA of the CDR3: TGTGCCAGCAGAAGACAGGGAGGCCAAGAGACCCAGTACTTC. It translates to CASRRQGGQETQYF.